This T cell receptor beta chain was sequenced during a study of blood T cell repertoires in COVID-19. Study-wide context: Sample material is recorded as cDNA or gDNA derived from T cells, B-cell-depleted T cells, or PBMCs.

The CDR3 runs to 14 residues. The germline V and J ends were trimmed by 3 bases and 3 bases, with 12 bases remaining between them. Germline CDR1 is SGDLS and CDR2 is YYNGEE. Clones were sequenced by immunoSEQ multiplex PCR, and TCRdb holds only the in-frame ones, with some missing. The sample holds 250,000 to 300,000 clones, more than 75% seen once. The chain is built from TRBV9 and TRBJ1-1; TRBD1 might be the D (5 bases). The sequence was obtained from a woman aged 40-49 years who had recovered from COVID-19. Sequences were obtained from peripheral blood. CDR3 in amino acids: CASSGGLLDTEAFF. The CDR3 DNA reads TGTGCCAGCAGCGGGGGACTCCTGGACACTGAAGCTTTCTTT. The complete variable domain, with remaining parts taken from reference TRBV9 and TRBJ1-1, reads DSGVTQTPKHLITATGQRVTLRCSPRSGDLSVYWYQQSLDQGLQFLIQYYNGEERAKGNILERFSAQQFPDLHSELNLSSLELGDSALYFCASSGGLLDTEAFFGQGTRLTVV.